Listed below are T cell receptor beta chains from one sample, sequenced in a study of technical replicates of blood from a few donors. Assay used: immunoSEQ multiplex PCR; TCRdb lists only in-frame clones, some missing. The sample carries around 56,000 clones, 90% to 95% recorded once. Sequenced input: PBMCs. The receptors stem from a human donor in good health. Some clones in this sample may be carry-over from other donors' samples. CDR3s include the opening cysteine and the closing phenylalanine or tryptophan. The order of the fields is V gene, clone size, D gene, J gene, CDR3 length, CDR3 protein, CDR3 DNA. The D gene is left open where the match is weak. Where a row states a size, it is once, few, many or the class of an expanded clone; other rows omit it.

>TRBV6-5|NA|NA|TRBJ1-6|13
CASRAQGLAPLHF
TGTGCCAGCAGGGCCCAGGGTCTAGCACCCCTCCACTTT
>TRBV9|once|TRBD2|TRBJ2-3|14
CASSAAGAVDTQYF
TGTGCCAGCAGCGCGGCGGGAGCGGTAGATACGCAGTATTTT
>TRBV4-1|NA|TRBD1|TRBJ1-2|14
CASSPRDRGAGYTF
TGCGCCAGCAGCCCTCGGGACAGGGGGGCTGGCTACACCTTC
>TRBV18|NA|TRBD1|TRBJ1-2|16
CASSRNRGQNNYGYTF
TGTGCCAGCTCACGTAATCGGGGACAGAATAACTATGGCTACACCTTC
>TRBV27|NA|TRBD1|TRBJ1-2|13
CASSYRGDYGYTF
TGTGCCAGCAGCTACAGGGGGGACTATGGCTACACCTTC
>TRBV5-8|NA|TRBD2|TRBJ2-2|16
CASSLGLAGAGGELFF
TGTGCCAGCAGCTTGGGACTAGCGGGGGCCGGCGGGGAGCTGTTTTTT
>TRBV6-5|NA|NA|TRBJ1-1|12
CASTNGNTEAFF
TGTGCCAGCACGAACGGGAACACTGAAGCTTTCTTT
>TRBV5-6|NA|NA|TRBJ2-2|17
CASSLAGRKVNTGELFF
TGTGCCAGCAGCTTGGCCGGCAGGAAGGTTAATACCGGGGAGCTGTTTTTT
>TRBV7-3|NA|TRBD2|TRBJ2-1|15
CASSLSRGGRNEQFF
TGTGCCAGCAGCTTATCGCGGGGGGGCCGTAATGAGCAGTTCTTC
>TRBV9|NA|TRBD2|TRBJ2-3|17
CASSASRLAGGADTQYF
TGTGCCAGCAGCGCATCCCGACTAGCGGGAGGGGCAGATACGCAGTATTTT
>TRBV19|NA|NA|TRBJ2-7|14
CASSIEVGPYEQYF
TGTGCCAGTAGTATCGAGGTGGGTCCCTACGAGCAGTACTTC
>TRBV18|NA|NA|TRBJ2-1|17
CASSPTTTGKRDNEQFF
TGTGCCAGCTCCCCTACCACTACCGGGAAGCGTGACAATGAGCAGTTCTTC
>TRBV2|NA|NA|TRBJ1-5|15
CASSPGGSLNQPQHF
TGTGCCAGCAGCCCTGGGGGCAGTCTTAATCAGCCCCAGCATTTT
>TRBV20-1|NA|NA|TRBJ2-5|11
CSARPVEAQYF
TGCAGTGCTAGACCTGTTGAGGCCCAGTACTTC
>TRBV7-9|NA|NA|TRBJ2-6|16
CASSFPSVPGANVLTF
TGTGCCAGCAGCTTCCCGTCGGTCCCTGGGGCCAACGTCCTGACTTTC
>TRBV6-4|NA|TRBD2|TRBJ2-1|16
CASSDSPGLASGEQFF
TGTGCCAGCAGTGACTCACCGGGACTAGCGTCGGGGGAGCAGTTCTTC
>TRBV7-9|NA|NA|TRBJ1-2|14
CASSPMGTKNGYTF
TGTGCCAGCAGCCCGATGGGGACAAAAAATGGCTACACCTTC
>TRBV10-3|NA|NA|TRBJ2-3|17
CAISESWASRFTDTQYF
TGTGCCATCAGTGAGTCGTGGGCTAGCCGATTCACAGATACGCAGTATTTT
>TRBV6-6|NA|NA|TRBJ2-7|15
CASSYEGRAGHEQYF
TGTGCCAGCAGTTACGAGGGAAGGGCAGGTCACGAGCAGTACTTC
>TRBV27|NA|NA|TRBJ2-7|15
CASREDLGRSYEQYF
TGTGCCAGCAGGGAAGACCTGGGGCGCTCCTACGAGCAGTACTTC
>TRBV29-1|NA|NA|TRBJ2-7|17
CSVVGWLAGALSYEQYF
TGCAGCGTTGTAGGGTGGTTGGCGGGGGCGCTATCCTACGAGCAGTACTTC
>TRBV20-1|NA|NA|TRBJ2-5|10
CSARAETQYF
TGCAGTGCTAGGGCTGAGACCCAGTACTTC
>TRBV2|NA|NA|TRBJ2-3|15
CASSRVGQDTDTQYF
TGTGCCAGCAGTAGGGTGGGGCAGGACACAGATACGCAGTATTTT
>TRBV13|NA|NA|TRBJ2-7|14
CASSPRQISYEQYF
TGTGCCAGCAGCCCCCGACAGATTTCCTACGAGCAGTACTTC
>TRBV5-1|NA|TRBD1|TRBJ2-5|14
CASSLGQGAETQYF
TGCGCCAGCAGCCTGGGACAGGGTGCGGAGACCCAGTACTTC
>TRBV2|NA|TRBD1|TRBJ2-3|17
CASSLDRQGQGADTQYF
TGTGCCAGCAGTCTGGACCGACAGGGCCAAGGCGCAGATACGCAGTATTTT
>TRBV15|NA|NA|TRBJ1-6|20
CATSRRTGTPKSSYNSPLHF
TGTGCCACCAGCCGCAGAACCGGGACACCGAAGAGCTCCTATAATTCACCCCTCCACTTT
>TRBV29-1|NA|TRBD1|TRBJ1-4|12
CSVAQGREKLFF
TGCAGCGTTGCACAGGGGAGGGAAAAACTGTTTTTT
>TRBV25-1|NA|NA|TRBJ2-3|18
CASSEWDIQPSSTDTQYF
TGTGCCAGCAGTGAGTGGGACATCCAGCCCTCTAGCACAGATACGCAGTATTTT
>TRBV7-6|NA|TRBD1|TRBJ2-7|16
CASSSIYRGHIYEQYF
TGTGCCAGCAGCAGCATTTACAGGGGGCATATCTACGAGCAGTACTTC
>TRBV20-1|NA|NA|TRBJ1-3|11
CSARVGGTIYF
TGCAGTGCTAGAGTGGGAGGCACCATATATTTT
>TRBV5-1|NA|TRBD1|TRBJ1-4|14
CASSLGGGNEKLFF
TGCGCCAGCAGCTTGGGAGGGGGCAATGAAAAACTGTTTTTT
>TRBV18|NA|TRBD2|TRBJ2-5|13
CASADGGGKTQYF
TGTGCCAGCGCCGACGGGGGGGGGAAGACCCAGTACTTC
>TRBV4-3|NA|NA|TRBJ2-1|14
CASSQDFLHNEQFF
TGCGCCAGCAGCCAAGATTTTCTCCACAATGAGCAGTTCTTC
>TRBV20-1|few|NA|TRBJ2-5|11
CRAGPSETQYF
TGCAGAGCGGGCCCCTCGGAGACCCAGTACTTC
>TRBV7-5|NA|NA|TRBJ2-2|17
CATTTGTSGIRTGELFF
TGTGCCACGACCACCGGGACTAGCGGGATTCGTACCGGGGAGCTGTTTTTT
>TRBV11-3|NA|NA|TRBJ2-3|15
CASSPGGIAGDTQYF
TGTGCCAGCAGCCCTGGCGGTATCGCGGGAGATACGCAGTATTTT
>TRBV5-1|NA|TRBD1|TRBJ1-5|14
CASSSGTGGQPQHF
TGCGCCAGCAGCTCCGGGACAGGAGGTCAGCCCCAGCATTTT
>TRBV30|NA|NA|TRBJ2-1|13
CAWSVTGSNEQFF
TGTGCCTGGAGTGTGACTGGTTCCAATGAGCAGTTCTTC
>TRBV5-8|NA|NA|TRBJ1-4|18
CASSLGSSRGRTNEKLFF
TGTGCCAGCAGCTTGGGCTCGAGCAGGGGCCGGACTAATGAAAAACTGTTTTTT
>TRBV9|NA|NA|TRBJ1-2|14
CASSVQGIGYGYTF
TGTGCCAGCAGCGTACAGGGGATCGGCTATGGCTACACCTTC
>TRBV5-4|NA|TRBD1|TRBJ1-1|12
CASSGDRPEAFF
TGTGCCAGCAGCGGGGACAGGCCGGAAGCTTTCTTT